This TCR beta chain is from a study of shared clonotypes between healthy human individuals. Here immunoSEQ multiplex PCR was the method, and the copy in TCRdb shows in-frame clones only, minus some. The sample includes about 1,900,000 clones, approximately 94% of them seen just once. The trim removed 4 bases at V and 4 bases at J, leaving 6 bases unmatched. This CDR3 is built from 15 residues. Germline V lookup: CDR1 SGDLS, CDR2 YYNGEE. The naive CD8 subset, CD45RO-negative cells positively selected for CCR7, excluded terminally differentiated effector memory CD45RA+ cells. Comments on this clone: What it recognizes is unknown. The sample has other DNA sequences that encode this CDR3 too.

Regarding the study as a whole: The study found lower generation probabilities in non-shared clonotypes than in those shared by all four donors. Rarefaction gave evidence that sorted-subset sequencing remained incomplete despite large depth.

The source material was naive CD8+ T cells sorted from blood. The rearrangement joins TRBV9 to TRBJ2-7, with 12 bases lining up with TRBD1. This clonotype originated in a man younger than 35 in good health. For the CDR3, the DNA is TGTGCCAGCAGCCCAGGGACAGGGGGCGCGTACGAGCAGTACTTC. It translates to CASSPGTGGAYEQYF.